One and the same sample provided the 4 T cell receptor beta chains below, sequenced in a study of T cell responses to AZD1222 COVID-19 vaccine. Sequencing used immunoSEQ multiplex PCR; TCRdb keeps in-frame clones, though not all of them. The sample lists fewer than 200,000 clones; around 94% were seen once. Sequences were derived from peripheral blood, sampled 28 days after the second AZD1222 dose. The source of these receptors is an adult who received the AZD1222 COVID-19 vaccine.

The CDR3 protein is CASSDRGLGHEQYF. Here the CDR3 DNA reads TGTGCCAGCAGCGACCGGGGGTTGGGCCACGAGCAGTACTTC. The rearrangement links TRBV11-3 to TRBJ2-7; a possible D gene is TRBD2 (6 bases). CDR3 length equals 14 residues. Germline V gene sequence: CDR1 SGHNT, CDR2 YENEEA. Trimming took 5 bases from V and 5 from J, leaving 16 bases between them.

The sample holds one count of this clone. This sequence joins TRBV11-2 and TRBJ1-4; D gene unclear. Germline assignment: CDR1 SGHAT and CDR2 FQNNGV. There are 15 residues in the CDR3. The V gene lost 2 bases and the J gene lost 0 bases, with 7 bases spanning the gap. CDR3 coding DNA: TGTGCCAGCAGCTTAACGCTTGCAACTAATGAAAAACTGTTTTTT. This codes for CASSLTLATNEKLFF.

The genes are TRBV5-6 and TRBJ2-2; no clear D gene. Germline lookup yields CDR1 SGHDT and CDR2 YYEEEE. V gave up 0 bases and J gave up 6 bases, with 3 bases separating them. CDR3 length: 12 amino acids. CDR3 loop: CASSLVPGELFF. Written as DNA, the CDR3 is TGTGCCAGCAGCTTGGTCCCCGGGGAGCTGTTTTTT.

The chain has TRBV3-1 (or the pseudogene TRBV3-2) and TRBJ2-5, with 9 positions matching TRBD1. This CDR3 comprises 16 residues. Germline loops: CDR1 LGHDT, CDR2 YNNKEL (reference sequence). Trimming took 4 bases from V and 3 from J; bases not matched to a gene: 9. CDR3 nucleotides: TGTGCCAGCAGCCGCCGAACCGGGACAGGGAAAGAGACCCAGTACTTC. Translated, it gives CASSRRTGTGKETQYF.